The 12 T cell receptor beta chains listed next were all sequenced from one sample in a study of T cell changes during pregnancy in multiple sclerosis. The method was immunoSEQ multiplex PCR; TCRdb's version includes in-frame clones alone and lacks a portion of them. Of 40,000 to 45,000 clones listed, 75% to 95% were seen once; the top ten hold 0.7%. The sample consisted of CD4+ T cells from peripheral blood mononuclear cells, taken before pregnancy. The receptors were gathered from a female donor with multiple sclerosis, enrolled in a pregnancy study.

The CDR3 region is CASSPGQVNTGELFF. CDR3 nucleotides: TGTGCCAGCTCACCGGGACAGGTCAACACCGGGGAGCTGTTTTTT. The chain is built from TRBV18 and TRBJ2-2; TRBD1 agrees at 8 bases. With V trimmed by 3 bases and J by 2 bases, 2 bases remained unmatched. The CDR3 length is 15 residues. Per the germline V gene, CDR1 is KGHSH and CDR2 is LQKENI.

CDR3 nucleotide sequence: TGTGCCAGCAGCTTAGTAGCCGGTTATGAAGCTTTCTTT. Translated: CASSLVAGYEAFF. The V and J genes are TRBV13 and TRBJ1-1, with D uncertain. The CDR3 contains 13 residues. The V end was cut by 1 base, the J end by 7 bases, with 10 bases between. The V gene's germline CDR1 is PRHDT and CDR2 FYEKMQ (reference sequence).

The CDR3 coding sequence is TGTGCCATCAGTGCGATCCACCCAGGGACAGCCACAGATACGCAGTATTTT. It encodes CAISAIHPGTATDTQYF. V gene TRBV10-3 combines with J gene TRBJ2-3, with 7 bases aligning to TRBD1. Losses at the gene ends were 4 bases for V and 2 bases for J; bases not matched to a gene: 12. Per the germline V gene, CDR1 is ENHRY and CDR2 is SYGVKD. CDR3 size: 17 residues.

The chain has TRBV27 and TRBJ2-3, with 9 bases that match TRBD1. V shed 4 bases and J 3 bases; nucleotides not matched to a gene: 8. The CDR3 spans 16 residues. Germline CDR1 MNHEY, CDR2 SMNVEV (reference sequence). The CDR3 bases are TGTGCCAGCAGTTCTTTAGGGACAGGGAAAACAGATACGCAGTATTTT. Translation gives CASSSLGTGKTDTQYF.

The V call is TRBV6-1, the J call TRBJ1-5; D may be TRBD1 (6 bases). Trimming pared 4 bases from V and 8 bases from J, leaving 15 bases between. Germline V gene lookup returns CDR1 MNHNS and CDR2 SASEGT. The CDR3 has 14 amino acids. The CDR3: CASSGGGHIEPQHF. DNA for the CDR3: TGTGCCAGCAGTGGCGGGGGGCACATTGAGCCCCAGCATTTT.

The J gene is TRBJ1-6, the V gene TRBV12-5, with D perhaps matching TRBD1 (6 bases). Germline V gene data show CDR1 as LGHNT and CDR2 as FRNRAP. V lost 4 bases, J lost 3 bases, and 16 bases lay in between. This CDR3 is 17 amino acids long. CDR3 DNA: TGTGCTAGTGGTTCCCCCGGGGGGGCCGTCTATAATTCACCCCTCCACTTT. It encodes CASGSPGGAVYNSPLHF.

The rearrangement joins TRBV6-1 to TRBJ2-2; TRBD2 matches at 9 bases. Germline V lookup: CDR1 MNHNS, CDR2 SASEGT. The CDR3 has 16 amino acids. Unmatched junction bases numbered 4, after V lost 4 bases and J lost 1 base. In nucleotides, the CDR3 is TGTGCCAGCAGTGCCTTAGCGGGGGTGAACACCGGGGAGCTGTTTTTT. It yields the protein CASSALAGVNTGELFF.

The CDR3 DNA reads as TGTGCCAGCAGCTCGAAACTCAGGGATTCGTACGAGCAGTACTTC. Residues: CASSSKLRDSYEQYF. The chain has TRBV5-4 and TRBJ2-7; TRBD1 might be the D (5 bases). Trimming took off 3 bases at V and 4 bases at J, with 17 bases between the two ends. This CDR3 has 15 amino acids. Germline V gives CDR1 SGHNT, CDR2 YYREEE (reference sequence).

The chain is built from TRBV5-4 and TRBJ2-3, with 9 bases that match TRBD2. In germline, CDR1 is SGHNT, CDR2 YYREEE (reference sequence). This CDR3 comprises 16 residues. After removal of 2 bases from V and 0 bases from J, the junction contained 4 bases not matched to a gene. CDR3 sequence: CASSFRLAASTDTQYF. The CDR3, as DNA: TGTGCCAGCAGCTTCAGACTAGCGGCGAGCACAGATACGCAGTATTTT.

CDR3 residues: CASSSNRVNYGYTF. Here the CDR3 DNA reads TGTGCCAGCAGCTCTAACAGGGTTAACTATGGCTACACCTTC. V usage is TRBV7-2 and J usage is TRBJ1-2, with D maybe TRBD1 (6 bases). Germline V gives CDR1 SGHTA, CDR2 FQGNSA. The CDR3 runs to 14 residues. The V and J ends lost 4 bases and 1 base respectively, with 10 bases between them.

The chain links TRBV28 to TRBJ2-5; TRBD1 matches at 10 bases. V shed 5 bases and J 5 bases; nucleotides not matched to a gene: 20. The CDR3 consists of 19 residues. CDR1 is MDHEN and CDR2 is SYDVKM in the germline V gene. CDR3 nucleotides: TGTGCCAGCAGTCTTACCGTGGGACAGGGGAAGTTTGAGGTGGAGACCCAGTACTTC. The encoded protein is CASSLTVGQGKFEVETQYF.

This chain connects TRBV28 to TRBJ2-2; 9 nucleotides match TRBD2. Per the germline V gene, CDR1 is MDHEN and CDR2 is SYDVKM. J lost 4 bases, V lost 4 bases, and 16 bases had no gene match. CDR3 length: 19 residues. This chain's CDR3 is CASSSGRLAANYFTGELFF. CDR3 coding DNA: TGTGCCAGCAGTTCAGGACGACTAGCGGCCAATTATTTCACCGGGGAGCTGTTTTTT.